This TCR beta chain was sequenced for a study of T cell responses to AZD1222 COVID-19 vaccine. Study-level points and caveats: Nearly half of spike-specific TCRs reportedly target variant regions that are unmutated in the B.1.351 and B.1.1.7 variants. In a largely white British group with more females than males, clonal diversity was possibly underestimated. Receipt of two AZD1222 doses was followed by a rise in Spike-specific TCR breadth and depth.

Germline CDR1 reads MDHEN; CDR2 reads SYDVKM. The germline V and J ends were trimmed by 2 bases and 6 bases, with 14 bases remaining between them. This CDR3 contains 14 residues. About this clone itself: Its specificity is unknown.

TCRdb's table, derived via immunoSEQ multiplex PCR, lists solely in-frame clones and lacks some. The sample records around 200,000 clones, around nine tenths being singletons. The chain combines TRBV28 with TRBJ2-7; D perhaps matches TRBD2 (6 bases). This specimen consisted of peripheral blood, obtained on day 0 of AZD1222 vaccination. The origin of this receptor is an adult in good health. DNA of the CDR3: TGTGCCAGCAGTTTACGCGCGGGGACGGGCGAGCAGTACTTC. It translates to CASSLRAGTGEQYF.